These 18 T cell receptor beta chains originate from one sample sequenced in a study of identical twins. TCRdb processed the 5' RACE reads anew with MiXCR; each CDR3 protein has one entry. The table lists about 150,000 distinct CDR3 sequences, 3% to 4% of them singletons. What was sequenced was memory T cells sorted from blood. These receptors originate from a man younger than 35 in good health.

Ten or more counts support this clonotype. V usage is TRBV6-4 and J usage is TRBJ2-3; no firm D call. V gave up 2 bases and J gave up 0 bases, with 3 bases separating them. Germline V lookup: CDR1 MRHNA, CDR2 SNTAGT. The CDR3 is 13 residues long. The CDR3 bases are TGTGCCAGCAGTGACACTAGCACAGATACGCAGTATTTT. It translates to CASSDTSTDTQYF.

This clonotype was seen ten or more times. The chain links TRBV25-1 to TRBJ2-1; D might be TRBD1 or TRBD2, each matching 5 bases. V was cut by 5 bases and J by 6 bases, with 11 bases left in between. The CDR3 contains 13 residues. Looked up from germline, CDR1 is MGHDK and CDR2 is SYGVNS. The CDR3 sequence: CASSFPGRNEQFF. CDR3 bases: TGTGCCAGCAGTTTCCCGGGACGCAATGAGCAGTTCTTC.

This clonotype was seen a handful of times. CDR3 sequence: CASSPGTSGRFQDVDTQYF. CDR3 sequence (DNA): TGTGCCAGCAGCCCGGGGACTAGCGGGAGATTTCAGGATGTAGATACGCAGTATTTT. The chain joins TRBV11-2 to TRBJ2-3; 14 bases agree with TRBD2. This CDR3 region has 19 residues. The J segment lost 5 bases and the V segment lost 5 bases, leaving 15 bases of the junction unmatched. Germline loops: CDR1 SGHAT, CDR2 FQNNGV. Together with reference TRBV11-2 and TRBJ2-3, the CDR3 gives the full variable domain: EAGVAQSPRYKIIEKRQSVAFWCNPISGHATLYWYQQILGQGPKLLIQFQNNGVVDDSQLPKDRFSAERLKGVDSTLKIQPAKLEDSAVYLCASSPGTSGRFQDVDTQYFGPGTRLTVL.

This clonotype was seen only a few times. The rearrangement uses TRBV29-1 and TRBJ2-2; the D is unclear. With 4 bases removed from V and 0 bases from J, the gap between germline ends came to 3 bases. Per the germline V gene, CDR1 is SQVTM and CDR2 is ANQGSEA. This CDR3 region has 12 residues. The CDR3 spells CSVGPNTGELFF. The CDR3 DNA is TGCAGCGTTGGTCCGAACACCGGGGAGCTGTTTTTT.

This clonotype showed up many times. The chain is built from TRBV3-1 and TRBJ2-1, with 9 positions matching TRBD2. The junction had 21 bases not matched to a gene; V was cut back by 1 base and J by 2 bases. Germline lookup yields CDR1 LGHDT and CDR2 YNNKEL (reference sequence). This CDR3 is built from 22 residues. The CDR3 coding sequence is TGTGCCAGCAGCCAAGTCCGAGGGTTGGTAGCGGGAGAATTGAAGGCCTACAATGAGCAGTTCTTC. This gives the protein CASSQVRGLVAGELKAYNEQFF.

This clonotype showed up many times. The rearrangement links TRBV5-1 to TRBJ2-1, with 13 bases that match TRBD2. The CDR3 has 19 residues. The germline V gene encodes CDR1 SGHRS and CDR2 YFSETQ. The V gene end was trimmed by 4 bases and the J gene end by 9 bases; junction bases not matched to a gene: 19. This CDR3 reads CASSPGTPPGTSGNGEQFF. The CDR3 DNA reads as TGCGCCAGCAGCCCCGGGACACCACCAGGGACTAGCGGGAACGGTGAGCAGTTCTTC.

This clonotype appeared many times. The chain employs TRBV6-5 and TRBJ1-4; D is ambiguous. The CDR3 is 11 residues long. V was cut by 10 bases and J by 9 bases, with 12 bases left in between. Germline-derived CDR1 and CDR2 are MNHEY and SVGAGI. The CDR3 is CATSSGKKLFF. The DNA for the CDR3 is TGTGCCACATCATCCGGTAAAAAACTGTTTTTT.

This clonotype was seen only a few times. CDR3 sequence: CASSFLRNLQETQYF. The CDR3 coding sequence is TGTGCCAGCAGCTTCCTCAGGAACCTACAAGAGACCCAGTACTTC. This chain links TRBV5-6 with TRBJ2-5; D remains unclear. V lost 2 bases, J lost 2 bases, and 13 bases lay in between. CDR3 length equals 15 residues. The germline gives CDR1 SGHDT, CDR2 YYEEEE. Looking up the rest from reference TRBV5-6 and TRBJ2-5 gives the full variable domain: DAGVTQSPTHLIKTRGQQVTLRCSPKSGHDTVSWYQQALGQGPQFIFQYYEEEERQRGNFPDRFSGHQFPNYSSELNVNALLLGDSALYLCASSFLRNLQETQYFGPGTRLLVL.

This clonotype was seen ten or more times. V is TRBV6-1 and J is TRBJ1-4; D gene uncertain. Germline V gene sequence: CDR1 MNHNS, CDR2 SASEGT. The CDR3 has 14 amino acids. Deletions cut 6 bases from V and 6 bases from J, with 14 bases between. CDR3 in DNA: TGTGCCAGCAGGAGGGCTATAGGAGATGAAAAACTGTTTTTT. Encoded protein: CASRRAIGDEKLFF.

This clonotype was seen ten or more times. The CDR3 region is CSARWSSGSIEQFF. CDR3 nucleotides: TGCAGTGCTAGGTGGTCTAGCGGGAGTATTGAGCAGTTCTTC. The chain combines TRBV20-1 with TRBJ2-1; 10 bases line up with TRBD2. The CDR3 is 14 residues long. Looked up from germline, CDR1 is DFQATT and CDR2 is SNEGSKA (reference sequence). V shed 3 bases, J shed 9 bases, and the junction held 8 bases outside the gene matches.

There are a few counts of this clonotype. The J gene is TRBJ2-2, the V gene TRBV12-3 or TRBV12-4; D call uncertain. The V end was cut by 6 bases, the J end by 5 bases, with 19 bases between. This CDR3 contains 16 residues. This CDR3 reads CASRPYVRAHTGELFF. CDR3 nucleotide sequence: TGTGCCAGCAGACCCTATGTCCGGGCCCATACCGGGGAGCTGTTTTTT.

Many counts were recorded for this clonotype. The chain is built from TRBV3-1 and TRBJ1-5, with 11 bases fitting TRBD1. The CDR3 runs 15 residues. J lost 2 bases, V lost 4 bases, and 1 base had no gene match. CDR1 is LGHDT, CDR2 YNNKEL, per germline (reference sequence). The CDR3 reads CASSPGQGGNQPQHF. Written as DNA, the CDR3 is TGTGCCAGCAGCCCGGGACAGGGGGGCAATCAGCCCCAGCATTTT.

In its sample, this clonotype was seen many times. In DNA, the CDR3 is TGCGCCAGCAGCCAAGAAGACGGGATAGGCACAGATACGCAGTATTTT. Residues: CASSQEDGIGTDTQYF. The rearrangement uses TRBV4-1 and TRBJ2-3; D is possibly TRBD2 (5 bases). Per germline, CDR1 MGHRA and CDR2 YSYEKL. V lost 0 bases and J 1 base, leaving 11 bases between the germline ends. The CDR3 runs to 16 residues.

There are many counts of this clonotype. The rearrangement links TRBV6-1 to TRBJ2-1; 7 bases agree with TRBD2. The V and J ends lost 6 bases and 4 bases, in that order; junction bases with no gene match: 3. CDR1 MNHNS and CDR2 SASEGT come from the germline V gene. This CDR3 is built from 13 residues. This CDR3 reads CASSRDYYNEQFF. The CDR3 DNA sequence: TGTGCCAGCAGCCGGGACTATTACAATGAGCAGTTCTTC.

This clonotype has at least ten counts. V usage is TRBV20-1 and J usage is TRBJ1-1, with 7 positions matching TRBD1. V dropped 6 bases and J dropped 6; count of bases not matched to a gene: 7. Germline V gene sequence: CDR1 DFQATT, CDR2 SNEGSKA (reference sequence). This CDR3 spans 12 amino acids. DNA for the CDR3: TGCAGTGCGGTGACAGGGATTTCTGAAGCTTTCTTT. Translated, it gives CSAVTGISEAFF.

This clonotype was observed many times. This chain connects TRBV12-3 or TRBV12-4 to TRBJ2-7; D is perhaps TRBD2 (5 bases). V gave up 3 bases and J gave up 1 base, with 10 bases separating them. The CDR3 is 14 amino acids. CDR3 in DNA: TGTGCCAGCAGTTTTGAGGGTCCTTCCTACGAGCAGTACTTC. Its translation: CASSFEGPSYEQYF.

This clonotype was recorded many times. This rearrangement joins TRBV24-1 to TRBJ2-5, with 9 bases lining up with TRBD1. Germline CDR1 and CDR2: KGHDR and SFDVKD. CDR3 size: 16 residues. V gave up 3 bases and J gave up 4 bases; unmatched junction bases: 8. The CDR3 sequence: CATSDPGQGSGETQYF. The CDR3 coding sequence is TGTGCCACCAGTGATCCCGGACAGGGGTCAGGAGAGACCCAGTACTTC.

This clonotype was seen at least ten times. The CDR3 loop is CASSFYRGGNTGELFF. The CDR3 DNA follows: TGTGCCAGCAGTTTCTATCGGGGCGGGAACACCGGGGAGCTGTTTTTT. This sequence joins TRBV27 and TRBJ2-2; the D call may be TRBD1 or TRBD2 (5 bases each). V lost 3 bases and J 1 base, leaving 12 bases between the germline ends. CDR3 length: 16 residues. Per the germline V gene, CDR1 is MNHEY and CDR2 is SMNVEV (reference sequence).